This TCR beta chain derives from a study of T cell changes during pregnancy in multiple sclerosis. This clone was recorded once. This table comes from immunoSEQ multiplex PCR, and its TCRdb copy is limited to in-frame clones, with some not included. The profile shows more than 55,000 clones, less than 90% of them singletons. The germline V gene encodes CDR1 SGHDT and CDR2 YYEEEE. The V gene lost 3 bases and the J gene lost 6 bases, with 10 bases spanning the gap. This CDR3 comprises 12 residues. This sequence originates from a female donor with multiple sclerosis, enrolled in a pregnancy study. V and J are TRBV5-6 and TRBJ2-7; D gene ambiguous. The sequencing used CD4+ T cells from peripheral blood mononuclear cells, collected in the third trimester of pregnancy. CDR3: CASSYYVSEQYF. In DNA, the CDR3 is TGTGCCAGCAGCTACTACGTCTCCGAGCAGTACTTC.